This T cell receptor beta chain was identified in a study of T-cell memory formation after mild COVID-19 (dated by TCRdb to about 2021). Regarding the complete study: TCR sequence clusters from the two donors were found to be largely donor specific. The cohort was made up of two young adult volunteers, one female and one male, who were previously healthy. T-cell clones expanding and contracting after mild COVID-19 in a couple of donors were tracked by longitudinal TCRalpha and TCRbeta repertoire sequencing.

Measured from the cysteine to the phenylalanine, the CDR3 is 14 residues long. The retained sequence is limited to the CDR3, 42 bases, with the frame set at the first base. V gives up 2 bases and J gives up 4 bases, and the segment between their germline ends measures 12 bases. The germline V gene provides CDR1 SGHRS and CDR2 YFSETQ. Comments on this clonotype: The antigen it recognizes is unknown. No qualities accompany the bases; no much larger clone lies one base away.

Summary of the overall study and its limitations: SARS-CoV-2 specificity was not confirmed for the second-wave clones peaking on day 37. Clones that contracted from day 15 to 85 showed balanced CD4/CD8 phenotypes, whereas a second wave of clones that expanded from day 15 to 37 leaned towards CD4+. Contracting CD4+ clones were found mainly in CM and EM memory subsets, while CD8+ clones were enriched in EMRA. Only two mild cases were covered in the study, and larger cohorts including severe cases with pre-infection samples were considered necessary. Some responding clones were found in pre-infection memory, which suggests that pre-existing cross-reactive memory T cells took part in the SARS-CoV-2 response.

Ficoll-Paque density gradient centrifugation was used to isolate PBMCs. Sequencing was performed on an Illumina NovaSeq 6000. cDNA libraries for TCRalpha and TCRbeta were prepared by 5'RACE using constant-segment primers, with sample barcodes and unique molecular identifiers added. RNA was extracted from every sample with Trizol reagent. The libraries were amplified in two PCR steps, and the second step added a second sample barcode and Illumina TruSeq adapters. The libraries were sequenced on an Illumina NovaSeq using 2 x 150 bp paired-end reads. The paper's data handling went like this. Reads were demultiplexed and collapsed into UMI-guided consensus sequences with migec v1.2.7. Using mixcr v2.1.11, UMI consensuses were aligned to TRA and TRB V and J templates and then assembled into clonotypes. A clonotype was counted as expanded or contracted only when both edgeR and NoisET called the clonotype significant, with the noise models trained on biological replicates. For edgeR calls, the thresholds were a false discovery rate-adjusted p below 0.01 and a log2 fold-change of 1. As an exploratory analysis of dynamics, max-normalized trajectories of the 1000 most abundant clonotypes were examined by PCA with hierarchical clustering. Separately sequenced CD4+ and CD8+ repertoires were used to assign a CD4 or CD8 phenotype to each responding clone. The raw public data were reprocessed by TCRdb itself: fastp quality trimming at Q25, MiXCR clonotype calling, in-frame beta chains only. CDR3 protein duplicates are merged, each entry listing the most common genes and DNA. The V and J calls were not made by the authors but by TCRdb's processing. The sample data list approximately 42,000 distinct CDR3 sequences, and over 6.5% of these were observed just once. The top ten hold about 0.8% of the sample.

The sequenced sample was PBMCs or a T cell subset sorted from them (not recorded which). The chain links TRBV5-1 with TRBJ1-1; TRBD1 might be the D gene, on 6 matching bases. This TCR was recovered from an adult who had mild COVID-19 (a few samples of this study predate the infection). The sample titles of this study are shuffled in the database, so cell type and time point are left out. The CDR3 protein: CASSFWGGPTEAFF. Read as DNA, the sequence is TGCGCCAGCAGCTTTTGGGGGGGCCCCACTGAAGCTTTCTTT.